This T cell receptor (beta chain) derives from a study of glioma-infiltrating T cells (TCRdb year 2016). For context, the study as a whole: Low-grade gliomas were WHO grade II oligodendrogliomas or astrocytomas, and glioblastomas were WHO grade IV tumors sampled at initial rather than recurrent diagnosis. Dexamethasone was administered to glioma patients for six or fewer days before surgery. Glioma tissue, non-neoplastic brain tissue and matched peripheral blood mononuclear cells were used as sources from which TCR alpha- and beta-chain repertoires were sequenced. The paired cohort was made up of three low-grade glioma patients, several primary glioblastoma patients and three non-glioma patients who contributed non-neoplastic brain tissue. The sequencing target for blood libraries was roughly 4- to 10-fold coverage of around 1 million peripheral T cells. To measure how far tissue and blood T-cell populations diverged, each tissue-infiltrating repertoire was compared against the peripheral blood repertoire of the same patient. Study-wide findings and limitations: In non-neoplastic patients, VJ-independent divergence between tissue and blood fell below expectation, whereas in all gliomas, and especially in low-grade gliomas, the divergence rose above expectation. Patients with low tissue-blood divergence were marked by a signature set of shared blood CDR3 motifs, and this signature set was depleted in highly divergent patients. Group comparisons were based on small numbers of patients: three non-neoplastic, three low-grade glioma and 7 to 9 glioblastoma patients. Very few CDR3 sequences were shared between tissue and blood, attributed to high CDR3 diversity and limited sampling.

TCR alpha and beta CDR3 regions were amplified with the iRepertoire nested amplicon-rescue multiplex PCR (arm-PCR) platform from RNA. One-step reverse transcription and amplification used about 100-400 ng of tissue mRNA or PBMC total RNA as input. Following bead purification, Illumina adapters were added through a secondary multiplex PCR, and the libraries were then gel-purified between 200 and 400 bp. Libraries carried internal 6-nucleotide barcodes used for demultiplexing. The libraries were sequenced on an Illumina MiSeq using 2x220 or 2x250 nucleotide paired-end reads. The authors' analysis ran thus. Paired reads were merged using FLASH 1.2.11 and aligned with BWA-MEM to the GRCh37 human genome, and TRA and TRB reads were then extracted. For V and J assignment, an IMGT-derived reference of cassette sequences and CDR3 motifs that included pseudogenes was used. Three-frame translation of reads was performed, and productive CDR3s were defined as those with a C...FGXG motif and no stop codons. Clonotypes were defined as unique combinations of V-J cassette pair and CDR3 amino acid sequence. Reads were filtered by Hamming distance, thresholded by each sample's sequence error rate in mapped regions. TCRdb trimmed public reads at Q25 via fastp, called clones via MiXCR and kept in-frame beta chains. Entries are consolidated by CDR3 protein sequence, retaining the most common genes and DNA. None of the V and J calls come from the authors' own analysis; TCRdb made them. A total of around 350,000 distinct CDR3 sequences appear in this sample, 41% of them only once. The ten most abundant clones make up more than 10% of the sample.

The CDR3 starts with the cysteine, ends with the phenylalanine, and has 13 residues. This entry keeps only the CDR3 DNA: 39 bases, framed from base 1. Sequences DFQATT (CDR1) and SNEGSKA (CDR2) are obtained from the germline V gene (reference sequence). A distance of 17 bases separates the germline ends of V and J, which lose 8 bases and 6 bases respectively. For this clonotype: This clone's antigen is unknown. No qualities accompany the bases; no much larger clone lies one base away.

Surgical brain or tumor specimens were cryofrozen in liquid nitrogen immediately after resection, and peripheral blood cells were collected concurrently. The receptor chain draws on TRBV20-1 and TRBJ2-1; the D gene is unclear. The sequenced sample was glioma tissue, nonneoplastic brain tissue, or PBMCs (not recorded which). The sequence derives from a human donor with low-grade glioma or glioblastoma, undergoing nonglioma brain surgery, or in good health (not recorded which). The sequenced DNA is TGCAGTCCCTCCCACCCCGGGCCCAATGAGCAGTTCTTC. Translated, it gives CSPSHPGPNEQFF.